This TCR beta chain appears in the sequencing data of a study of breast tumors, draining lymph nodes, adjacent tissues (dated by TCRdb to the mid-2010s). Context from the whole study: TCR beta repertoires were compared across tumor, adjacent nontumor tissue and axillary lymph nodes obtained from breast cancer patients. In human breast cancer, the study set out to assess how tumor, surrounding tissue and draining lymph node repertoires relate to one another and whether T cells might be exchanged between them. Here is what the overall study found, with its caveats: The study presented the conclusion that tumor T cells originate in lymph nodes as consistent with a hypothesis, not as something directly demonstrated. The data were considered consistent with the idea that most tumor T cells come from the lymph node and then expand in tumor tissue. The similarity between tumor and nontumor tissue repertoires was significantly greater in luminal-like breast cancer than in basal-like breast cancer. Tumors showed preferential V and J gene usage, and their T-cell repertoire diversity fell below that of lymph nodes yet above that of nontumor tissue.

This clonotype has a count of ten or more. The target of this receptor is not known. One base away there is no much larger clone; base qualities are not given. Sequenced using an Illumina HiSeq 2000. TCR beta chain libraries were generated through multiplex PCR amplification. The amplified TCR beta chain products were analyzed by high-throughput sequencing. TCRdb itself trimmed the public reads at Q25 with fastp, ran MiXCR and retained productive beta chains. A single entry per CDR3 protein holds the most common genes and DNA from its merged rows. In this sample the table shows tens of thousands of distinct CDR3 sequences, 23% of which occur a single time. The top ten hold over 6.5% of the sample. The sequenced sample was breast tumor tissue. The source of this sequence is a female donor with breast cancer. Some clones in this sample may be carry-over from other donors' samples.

The nucleotide sequence is given as TGCAGTGCTCCTCGACAGGGACGGACCGGGGAGCTGTTTTTT. Its protein product is CSAPRQGRTGELFF. In this chain, TRBV20-1 is recombined with TRBJ2-2; 7 junctional bases match TRBD1. The CDR3 holds 14 amino acids from the cysteine to the phenylalanine. Solely the CDR3 DNA is kept, with 42 bases framed from the first base. The germline V gene (reference sequence) gives CDR1 as DFQATT and CDR2 as SNEGSKA. V is cut back by 5 bases and J by 5 bases, with 8 bases in the junction unmatched.